The source of this T cell receptor (beta chain) is a study of neurological immune-mediated disorders. Study results and limitations: Patients with HTLV-1-associated myelopathy had the highest level of TCR clonal expansion, whereas patients with multiple sclerosis had the lowest level, falling beneath the level found in healthy controls.

The CDR3 consists of 12 residues. Trimming pared 7 bases from V and 10 bases from J, leaving 14 bases between. CDR1 is LNHDA and CDR2 is SQIVND in the germline V gene (reference sequence). The making of cDNA relied on 5'RACE with 10-nucleotide random UMIs. A single run covered 15-18 subjects with over 160 million TCR-beta sequences. TCRdb reprocessed the 5' RACE reads via MiXCR and lists one record per CDR3 protein. The table records some 71,000 distinct CDR3 sequences, roughly 10% of them present only once. Time point of the sample: longitudinal time-point 1 (baseline). This clonotype was recorded many times. Its antigen is currently unknown.

The source is a man aged 25-40 years in good health. Material for sequencing was PBMCs. This chain links TRBV19 with TRBJ2-4, with a weak D call TRBD1 (5 bases). DNA for the CDR3: TGTGCCAGTATGAAAGTAACAGGTATTCAGTACTTC. Encoded protein: CASMKVTGIQYF.